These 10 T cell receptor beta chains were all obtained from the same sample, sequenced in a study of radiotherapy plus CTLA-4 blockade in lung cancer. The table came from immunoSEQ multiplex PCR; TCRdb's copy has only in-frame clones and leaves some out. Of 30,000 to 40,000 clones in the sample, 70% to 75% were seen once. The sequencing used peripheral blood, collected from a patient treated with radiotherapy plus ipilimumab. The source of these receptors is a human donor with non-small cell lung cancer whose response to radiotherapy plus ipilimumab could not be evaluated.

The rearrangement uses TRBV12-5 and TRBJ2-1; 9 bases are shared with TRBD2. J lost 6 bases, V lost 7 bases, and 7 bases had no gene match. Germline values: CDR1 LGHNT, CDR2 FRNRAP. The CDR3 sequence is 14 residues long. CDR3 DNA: TGTGCTAGTGCTCCAGCGGGAGGCCGCAATGAGCAGTTCTTC. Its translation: CASAPAGGRNEQFF.

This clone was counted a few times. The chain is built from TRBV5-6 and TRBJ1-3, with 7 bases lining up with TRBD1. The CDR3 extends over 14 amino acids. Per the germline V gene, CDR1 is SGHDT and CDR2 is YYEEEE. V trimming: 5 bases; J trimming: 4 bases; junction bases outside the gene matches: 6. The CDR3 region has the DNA TGTGCCAGCAGACAGACAGGGTCCGGAAACACCATATATTTT. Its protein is CASRQTGSGNTIYF.

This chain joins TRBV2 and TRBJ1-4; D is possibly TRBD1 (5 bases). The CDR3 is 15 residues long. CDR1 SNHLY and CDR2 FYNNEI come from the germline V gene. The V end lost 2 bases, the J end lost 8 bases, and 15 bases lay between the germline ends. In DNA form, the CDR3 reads TGTGCCAGCAGTGAAATGGAGGCTGGGGGGGAAAAACTGTTTTTT. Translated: CASSEMEAGGEKLFF.

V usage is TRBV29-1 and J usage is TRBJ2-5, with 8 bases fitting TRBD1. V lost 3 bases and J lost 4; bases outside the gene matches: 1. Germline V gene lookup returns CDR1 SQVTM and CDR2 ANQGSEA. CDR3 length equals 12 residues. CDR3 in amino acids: CSVDRGPETQYF. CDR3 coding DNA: TGCAGCGTTGACAGGGGGCCAGAGACCCAGTACTTC.

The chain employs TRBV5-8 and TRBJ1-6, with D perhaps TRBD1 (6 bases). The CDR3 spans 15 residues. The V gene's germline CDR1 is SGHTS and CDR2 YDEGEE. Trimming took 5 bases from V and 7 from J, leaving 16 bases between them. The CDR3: CASRRDRLNNSPLHF. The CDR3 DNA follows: TGTGCCAGCAGACGAGACAGGCTTAACAATTCACCCCTCCACTTT.

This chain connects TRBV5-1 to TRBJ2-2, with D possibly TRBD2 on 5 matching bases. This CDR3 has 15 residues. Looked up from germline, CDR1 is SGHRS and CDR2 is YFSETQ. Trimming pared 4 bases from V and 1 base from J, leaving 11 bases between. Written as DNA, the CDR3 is TGCGCCAGCAGCCCGGGAACAGAGAACACCGGGGAGCTGTTTTTT. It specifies CASSPGTENTGELFF.

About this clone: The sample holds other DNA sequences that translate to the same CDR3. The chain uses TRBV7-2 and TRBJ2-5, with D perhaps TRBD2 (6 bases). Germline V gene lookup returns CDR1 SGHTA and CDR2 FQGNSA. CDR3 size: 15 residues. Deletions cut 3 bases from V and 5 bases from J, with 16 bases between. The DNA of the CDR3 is TGTGCCAGCAGCTTTAATAAGGGTGCGGGGGAGACCCAGTACTTC. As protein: CASSFNKGAGETQYF.

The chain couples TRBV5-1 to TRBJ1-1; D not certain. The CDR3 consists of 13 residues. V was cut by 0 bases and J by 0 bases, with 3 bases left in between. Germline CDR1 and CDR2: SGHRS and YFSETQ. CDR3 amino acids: CASSLAVNTEAFF. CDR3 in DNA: TGCGCCAGCAGCTTGGCGGTGAACACTGAAGCTTTCTTT.

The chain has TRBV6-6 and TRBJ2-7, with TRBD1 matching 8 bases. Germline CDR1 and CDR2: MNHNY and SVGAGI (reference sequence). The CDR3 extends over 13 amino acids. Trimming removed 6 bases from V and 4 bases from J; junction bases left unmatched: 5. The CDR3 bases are TGTGCCAGCAGACGAGACAGGGGATACGAGCAGTACTTC. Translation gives CASRRDRGYEQYF.

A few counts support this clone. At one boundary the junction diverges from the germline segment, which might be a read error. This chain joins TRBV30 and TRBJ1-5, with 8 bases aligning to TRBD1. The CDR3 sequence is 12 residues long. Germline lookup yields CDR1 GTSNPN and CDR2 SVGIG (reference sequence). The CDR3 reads CAWTTGVSAPAF. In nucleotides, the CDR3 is TGTGCCTGGACGACAGGGGTGTCAGCCCCAGCATTT.